This T cell receptor (beta chain) was found in a study of T cell responses to AZD1222 COVID-19 vaccine. Study in general: Second-dose groups at about 4 or about 12 weeks were pooled.

CDR1 and CDR2 (germline): MNHEY, SVGAGI. This CDR3 region has 15 residues. The V gene end was trimmed by 6 bases and the J gene end by 6 bases; junction bases not matched to a gene: 11. Overall study results and limits: The CD4 TCRs associated with vaccination extended across spike and predominated at 160-218 and 743-854. Spike-specific TCR breadth and depth rose after two AZD1222 doses.

With regard to this clone: Its matching antigen is unknown.

Clones were read by immunoSEQ multiplex PCR, and TCRdb kept only the in-frame ones, dropping some. The repertoire has around 150,000 clones, around nine tenths of them found once; the top ten carry 1.5% to 2%. This TCR was sampled from an adult in good health. The chain is built from TRBV6-5 and TRBJ1-1; 9 positions agree with TRBD1. The sequencing used peripheral blood, collected on day 0 of AZD1222 vaccination. CDR3 loop: CASSPRGQGLAEAFF. The CDR3 DNA reads as TGTGCCAGCAGCCCAAGGGGACAGGGCCTGGCTGAAGCTTTCTTT.